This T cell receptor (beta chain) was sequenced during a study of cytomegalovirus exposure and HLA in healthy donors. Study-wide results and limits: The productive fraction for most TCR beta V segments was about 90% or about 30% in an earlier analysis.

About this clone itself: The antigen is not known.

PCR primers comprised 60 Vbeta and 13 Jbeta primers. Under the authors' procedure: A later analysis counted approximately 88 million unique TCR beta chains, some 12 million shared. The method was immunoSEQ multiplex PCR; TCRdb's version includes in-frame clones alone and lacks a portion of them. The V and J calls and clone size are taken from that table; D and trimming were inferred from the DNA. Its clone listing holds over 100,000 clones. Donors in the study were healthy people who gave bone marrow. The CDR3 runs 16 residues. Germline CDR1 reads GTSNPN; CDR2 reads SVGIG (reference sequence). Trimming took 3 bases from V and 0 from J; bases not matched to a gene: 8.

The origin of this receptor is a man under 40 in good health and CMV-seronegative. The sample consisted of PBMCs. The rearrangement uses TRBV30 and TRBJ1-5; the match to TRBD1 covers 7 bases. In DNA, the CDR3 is TGTGCCTGGAGCCCCCCCGGGACAGATAGCAATCAGCCCCAGCATTTT. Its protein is CAWSPPGTDSNQPQHF.